This TCR beta chain was found in a study of early stage breast cancer tumors. Study summary: Of around 15 invasive breast tumors, twelve were hormone receptor-positive, HER2-negative.

The CDR3 has 15 amino acids. V shed 9 bases, J shed 4 bases, and the junction held 4 bases outside the gene matches. CDR1 and CDR2 (germline): SNHLY, FYNNEI. Blood replicates held 0.5 ug DNA, tumor or normal breast approximately 1.5 ug, two each. Assay: immunoSEQ multiplex PCR; the TCRdb copy retains only in-frame clones and omits some. This table has around 48,000 clones, about 93% appearing once. The chain couples TRBV2 to TRBJ2-6; TRBD1 matches at 12 bases. This receptor was identified in a person between 65 and 80 years old with breast cancer. Material for sequencing was blood. CDR3 amino acids: CARGQGAMGANVLTF. In nucleotides, the CDR3 is TGTGCCAGGGGACAGGGGGCAATGGGGGCCAACGTCCTGACTTTC.